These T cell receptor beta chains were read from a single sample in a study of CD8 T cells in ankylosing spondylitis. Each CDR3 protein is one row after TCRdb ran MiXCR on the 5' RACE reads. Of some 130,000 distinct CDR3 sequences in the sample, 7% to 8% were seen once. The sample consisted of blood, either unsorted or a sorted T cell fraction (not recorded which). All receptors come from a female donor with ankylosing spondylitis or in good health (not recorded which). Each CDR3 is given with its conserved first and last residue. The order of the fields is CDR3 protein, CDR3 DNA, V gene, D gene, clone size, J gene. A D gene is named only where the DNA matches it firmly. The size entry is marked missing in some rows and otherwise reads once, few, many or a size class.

CASSPNSYEQYF	TGTGCCAGCAGCCCAAACTCCTACGAGCAGTACTTC	TRBV7-9	-	many	TRBJ2-7
CASSLTGSGNTIYF	TGTGCCAGCAGTCTGACAGGGAGCGGAAACACCATATATTTT	TRBV27	TRBD1	many	TRBJ1-3
CASSPVSTGELFF	TGCGCCAGCAGCCCGGTTTCCACCGGGGAGCTGTTTTTT	TRBV5-1	-	many	TRBJ2-2
CASSLVIGDPTYEQYF	TGTGCCAGCAGTTTAGTGATAGGAGATCCCACCTACGAGCAGTACTTC	TRBV28	-	many	TRBJ2-7
CASRSGTGLDKTDTQYF	TGTGCCAGCAGGTCCGGGACAGGGCTCGACAAAACAGATACGCAGTATTTT	TRBV12-3/TRBV12-4	TRBD1	-	TRBJ2-3
CASSLVSGASYNEQFF	TGCGCCAGCAGCTTGGTTAGCGGGGCCTCCTACAATGAGCAGTTCTTC	TRBV5-1	TRBD2	many	TRBJ2-1
CASSQDGYNEQFF	TGCGCCAGCAGCCAAGACGGATACAATGAGCAGTTCTTC	TRBV4-3	-	many	TRBJ2-1
CASSQVTSGGGQETQYF	TGCGCCAGCAGCCAAGTCACTAGCGGGGGGGGACAAGAGACCCAGTACTTC	TRBV4-1	TRBD2	many	TRBJ2-5
CASSYTSGGADTQYF	TGCGCCAGCAGCTATACTAGCGGGGGGGCGGATACGCAGTATTTT	TRBV5-1	TRBD2	many	TRBJ2-3
CASSSRGGSYNEQFF	TGTGCCAGCAGTTCCAGGGGGGGGTCCTACAATGAGCAGTTCTTC	TRBV12-3/TRBV12-4	-	many	TRBJ2-1
CASSQGGQNEKLFF	TGTGCCAGCAGCCAAGGGGGCCAAAATGAAAAACTGTTTTTT	TRBV3-1	-	few	TRBJ1-4
CASKGVLNEKLFF	TGTGCCAGCAAAGGGGTCCTTAATGAAAAACTGTTTTTT	TRBV6-1	-	many	TRBJ1-4
CASRPFPNTEAFF	TGTGCCAGCAGGCCCTTCCCGAACACTGAAGCTTTCTTT	TRBV12-3/TRBV12-4	-	few	TRBJ1-1
CASSSEYYGGNTEAFF	TGTGCCAGCAGTTCGGAGTATTACGGGGGGAACACTGAAGCTTTCTTT	TRBV28	-	many	TRBJ1-1
CASSLGQSTYGYTF	TGTGCCAGCAGCTTAGGACAGTCGACCTATGGCTACACCTTC	TRBV7-8	-	many	TRBJ1-2
CASSLMWDSYNEQFF	TGTGCCAGCAGCTTGATGTGGGACTCCTACAATGAGCAGTTCTTC	TRBV5-5	-	many	TRBJ2-1
CASSLDPTGPNYGYTF	TGCGCCAGCAGCTTGGACCCGACAGGGCCCAACTATGGCTACACCTTC	TRBV5-1	TRBD1	many	TRBJ1-2
CASSRTGSSPQHF	TGTGCCAGCAGCCGGACAGGATCATCGCCCCAGCATTTT	TRBV3-1	TRBD1	many	TRBJ1-5
CASSQQGEKEKLFF	TGTGCCAGCAGCCAACAGGGTGAAAAAGAAAAACTGTTTTTT	TRBV28	-	many	TRBJ1-4
CASHGTAVTEAFF	TGTGCCAGCCACGGGACTGCAGTCACTGAAGCTTTCTTT	TRBV6-1	-	many	TRBJ1-1
CASSSLTGTYEQYF	TGCGCCAGCAGCTCCCTGACAGGGACCTACGAGCAGTACTTC	TRBV5-1	TRBD1	many	TRBJ2-7
CSVDDRGLEQYF	TGCAGCGTTGACGACAGGGGGCTTGAGCAGTACTTC	TRBV29-1	TRBD1	many	TRBJ2-7
CASTQGTTLDTQYF	TGTGCCAGCACCCAGGGTACCACCTTGGATACGCAGTATTTT	TRBV12-3/TRBV12-4	-	many	TRBJ2-3
CASSFQGQPQETQYF	TGCGCCAGCAGCTTCCAGGGACAGCCTCAAGAGACCCAGTACTTC	TRBV5-1	TRBD1	many	TRBJ2-5
CASTEPERDRETDYGYTF	TGTGCCAGCACCGAACCGGAGCGGGACAGGGAGACAGACTATGGCTACACCTTC	TRBV12-3/TRBV12-4	TRBD1	many	TRBJ1-2
CASSFGLRPPRVGYEQYF	TGCGCCAGCAGCTTCGGGCTCCGACCGCCCCGTGTAGGCTACGAGCAGTACTTC	TRBV5-1	-	many	TRBJ2-7
CASSPLSLPLDRVGETHEQYF	TGTGCCAGCAGCCCTTTAAGCTTGCCCCTCGACCGCGTGGGGGAAACCCACGAGCAGTACTTC	TRBV11-2	-	many	TRBJ2-7
CASSLQRGLTDTQYF	TGTGCCAGCAGTTTACAGCGGGGGTTAACAGATACGCAGTATTTT	TRBV12-3/TRBV12-4	TRBD2	many	TRBJ2-3
CASSRTTSPYEQYF	TGTGCCAGCAGCCGGACAACTTCCCCCTACGAGCAGTACTTC	TRBV12-3/TRBV12-4	-	many	TRBJ2-7
CASSLGTGWGQPQHF	TGTGCCAGCAGCTTAGGGACGGGTTGGGGTCAGCCCCAGCATTTT	TRBV11-2	-	many	TRBJ1-5
CASSSNPLSRETQYF	TGTGCCAGCAGCTCCAACCCTCTCTCCCGAGAGACCCAGTACTTC	TRBV7-2	-	many	TRBJ2-5
CASRRTQGTSSGNTIYF	TGTGCCAGCAGGAGAACCCAGGGAACTTCCTCTGGAAACACCATATATTTT	TRBV6-1	-	many	TRBJ1-3
CASSGRRGRANGYTF	TGTGCCAGCAGTGGGAGAAGGGGGCGGGCGAATGGCTACACCTTC	TRBV12-3/TRBV12-4	TRBD1	many	TRBJ1-2